A selection of T cell receptor beta chains follows, all from one sample in a study of T cell repertoires in cytomegalovirus infection. TCRdb reprocessed the reads via MiXCR and lists one record per CDR3 protein. The sample lists roughly 920,000 distinct CDR3 sequences; 25% to 40% were seen once. These receptors' targets are unknown. Sequencing used cultured CD8+ T cells from PBMCs, obtained from culture after CMV antigen stimulation. These receptors were collected from a human donor in good health (CMV status not recorded). Some clones in this sample may be carry-over from other donors' samples. CDR3s leave out the opening cysteine and the closing phenylalanine or tryptophan.

V gene	J gene	CDR3 protein
TRBV12-3/TRBV12-4	TRBJ1-2	ASSLDSMLGYT
TRBV7-8	TRBJ1-3	ASSFPTAAGNTIY
TRBV7-9	TRBJ1-2	ASSRENRENYGYT
TRBV9	TRBJ2-1	ASSASAEQF
TRBV11-2	TRBJ2-3	ASKPSADTQY
TRBV7-6	TRBJ2-1	ASSLSSGGTYNEQF
TRBV5-6	TRBJ2-7	ASSQTGDEQY
TRBV2	TRBJ2-1	AKTASSYNEQF
TRBV7-3	TRBJ1-2	ASSLGAGRGYT
TRBV5-1	TRBJ2-1	ASSLAGIARENEQF
TRBV6-5	TRBJ1-2	ASSYSGDRGPLWDGYT
TRBV7-3	TRBJ2-1	VSSSTSGGSTYNEQF
TRBV27	TRBJ1-5	ASSFGASNQPQH
TRBV6-1	TRBJ2-1	AGQTPYNEQF
TRBV18	TRBJ2-3	ASSPRTRTDTQY
TRBV7-6	TRBJ2-1	ASSSLAGASINEQF
TRBV12-3/TRBV12-4	TRBJ2-7	ASSLQGPFYEQY